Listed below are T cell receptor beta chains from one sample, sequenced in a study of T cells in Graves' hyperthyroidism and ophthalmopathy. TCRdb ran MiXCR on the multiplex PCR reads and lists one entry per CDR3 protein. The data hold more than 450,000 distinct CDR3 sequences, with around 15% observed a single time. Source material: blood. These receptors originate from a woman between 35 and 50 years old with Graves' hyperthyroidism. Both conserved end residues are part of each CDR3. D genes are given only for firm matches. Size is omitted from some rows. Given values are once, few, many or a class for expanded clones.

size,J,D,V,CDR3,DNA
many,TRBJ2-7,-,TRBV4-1,CASSQEFGGHLNEQYF,TGCGCCAGCAGCCAAGAATTCGGGGGTCACTTGAACGAGCAGTACTTC
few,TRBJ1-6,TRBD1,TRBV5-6,CASSRNRGLSPLHF,TGTGCCAGCAGCCGAAACAGGGGGCTGTCACCCCTCCACTTT
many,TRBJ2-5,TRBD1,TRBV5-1,CASSLAGGDRGETQYF,TGCGCCAGCAGCTTGGCCGGAGGGGACAGGGGAGAGACCCAGTACTTC
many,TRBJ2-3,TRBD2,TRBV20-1,CSARGLAGALDTQYF,TGCAGTGCTAGAGGGCTAGCGGGAGCACTGGATACGCAGTATTTT
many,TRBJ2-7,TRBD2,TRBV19,CASSIGRRYEQYF,TGTGCCAGTAGTATCGGGAGGCGCTACGAGCAGTACTTC
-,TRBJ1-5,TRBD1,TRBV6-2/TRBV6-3,CASSTGQGPNQPQHF,TGTGCCAGCAGTACGGGACAGGGCCCTAATCAGCCCCAGCATTTT
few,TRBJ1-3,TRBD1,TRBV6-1,CASSAPTGIGNTIYF,TGTGCCAGCAGTGCCCCGACAGGGATCGGAAACACCATATATTTT
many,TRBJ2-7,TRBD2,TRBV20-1,CSASGTSGLEQYF,TGCAGTGCTTCCGGGACTAGCGGCCTCGAGCAGTACTTC
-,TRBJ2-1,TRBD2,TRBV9,CASSQLGLAGVAEQFF,TGTGCCAGCAGCCAATTGGGACTAGCGGGAGTTGCTGAGCAGTTCTTC
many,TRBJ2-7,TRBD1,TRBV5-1,CASSRNLQGRGDEQYF,TGCGCCAGCAGCCGAAACTTACAGGGGAGAGGGGACGAGCAGTACTTC
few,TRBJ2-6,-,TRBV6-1,CASTRDAGSGANVLTF,TGTGCCAGCACCAGGGACGCAGGCTCTGGGGCCAACGTCCTGACTTTC
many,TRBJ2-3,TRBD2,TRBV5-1,CASSEGTSGTHRAQYF,TGCGCCAGCAGCGAAGGGACTAGCGGGACCCATCGGGCGCAGTATTTT
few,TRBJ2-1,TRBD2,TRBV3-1,CASSRVRGGSSYNEQFF,TGTGCCAGCAGCCGGGTGCGGGGCGGGAGCTCCTACAATGAGCAGTTCTTC
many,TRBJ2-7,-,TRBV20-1,CSAEFGPKAYEQYF,TGCAGTGCTGAGTTTGGACCGAAGGCTTACGAGCAGTACTTC
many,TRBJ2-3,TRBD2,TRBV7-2,CASSASRSGLAGSDTQYF,TGTGCCAGCAGCGCCTCACGCTCGGGACTAGCGGGCTCAGATACGCAGTATTTT
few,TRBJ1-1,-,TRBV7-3,CASSLGGSRSEAFF,TGTGCCAGCAGCTTAGGGGGTAGTCGGTCTGAAGCTTTCTTT
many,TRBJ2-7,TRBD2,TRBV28,CASTTGAGGRGEQYF,TGTGCCAGCACTACGGGAGCGGGAGGTCGGGGGGAGCAGTACTTC
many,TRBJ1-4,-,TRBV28,CASKQDSGNEKLFF,TGTGCCAGCAAACAAGACAGTGGGAATGAAAAACTGTTTTTT
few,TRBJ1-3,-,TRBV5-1,CASSLASGGSGNTIYF,TGCGCCAGCAGCTTGGCATCGGGGGGGTCTGGAAACACCATATATTTT
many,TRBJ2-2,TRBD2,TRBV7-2,CASSLVAGGVGELFF,TGTGCCAGCAGCTTAGTAGCGGGGGGAGTTGGGGAGCTGTTTTTT
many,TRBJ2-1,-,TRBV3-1,CASSQDDRNEQFF,TGTGCCAGCAGCCAAGATGACCGGAATGAGCAGTTCTTC
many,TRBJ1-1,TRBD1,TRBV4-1,CASSQVFQTGSDTEAFF,TGCGCCAGCAGCCAAGTTTTCCAGACAGGGTCTGACACTGAAGCTTTCTTT
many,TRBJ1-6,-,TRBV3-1,CASSQQGNNSPLHF,TGTGCCAGCAGCCAACAGGGGAATAATTCACCCCTCCACTTT
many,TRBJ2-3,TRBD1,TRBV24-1,CATSGTGTGLTDTQYF,TGTGCCACCAGTGGCACCGGGACAGGTCTAACAGATACGCAGTATTTT
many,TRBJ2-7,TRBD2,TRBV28,CASRTSALYEQYF,TGTGCCTCCCGGACTAGCGCCCTCTACGAGCAGTACTTC
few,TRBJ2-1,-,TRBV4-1,CASSQSLRSPTYNEQFF,TGCGCCAGCAGCCAATCCCTCAGGAGCCCAACTTACAATGAGCAGTTCTTC
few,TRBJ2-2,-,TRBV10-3,CATLAGRANTGELFF,TGTGCCACTCTAGCTGGCCGCGCGAACACCGGGGAGCTGTTTTTT
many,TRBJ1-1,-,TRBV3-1,CASSQTGLTEAFF,TGTGCCAGCAGCCAAACAGGGTTGACTGAAGCTTTCTTT
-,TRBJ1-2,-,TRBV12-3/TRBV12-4,CASSLRGKDGYTF,TGTGCCAGCAGTTTACGGGGGAAAGACGGCTACACCTTC
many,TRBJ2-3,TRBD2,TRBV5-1,CASSAGSGASTDTQYF,TGCGCCAGCAGCGCTGGGAGCGGGGCTAGCACAGATACGCAGTATTTT
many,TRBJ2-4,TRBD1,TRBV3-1,CASSQDPTGIKNIQYF,TGTGCCAGCAGCCAAGACCCGACAGGGATCAAAAACATTCAGTACTTC
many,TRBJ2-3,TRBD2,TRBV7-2,CASSLGPGLALTDTQYF,TGTGCCAGCAGCTTAGGCCCGGGACTAGCGTTAACAGATACGCAGTATTTT
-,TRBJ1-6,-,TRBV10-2,CASSESVGRNNSPLHF,TGCGCCAGCAGTGAGTCGGTCGGCAGAAATAATTCACCCCTCCACTTT
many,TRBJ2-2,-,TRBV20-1,CSARRATGNTGELFF,TGCAGTGCTAGAAGAGCGACAGGGAACACCGGGGAGCTGTTTTTT
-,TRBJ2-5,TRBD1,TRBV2,CASSNPGQAGGFGETQYF,TGTGCCAGCAGTAATCCGGGACAGGCAGGCGGATTTGGAGAGACCCAGTACTTC
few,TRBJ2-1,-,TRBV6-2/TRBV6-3,CASSLPQSGVQTNEQFF,TGTGCCAGCAGCCTCCCCCAAAGCGGAGTCCAAACCAATGAGCAGTTCTTC
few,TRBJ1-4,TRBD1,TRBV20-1,CSARGTGGHEKLFF,TGCAGTGCTAGAGGGACAGGGGGTCATGAAAAACTGTTTTTT
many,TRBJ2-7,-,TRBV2,CASNGLGGYEQYF,TGTGCCAGCAACGGACTAGGGGGATACGAGCAGTACTTC
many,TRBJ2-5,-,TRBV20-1,CSATPGQWFQETQYF,TGCAGTGCTACCCCGGGACAATGGTTCCAAGAGACCCAGTACTTC
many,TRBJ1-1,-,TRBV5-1,CASSLGRNMNTEAFF,TGCGCCAGCAGCTTGGGTCGGAACATGAACACTGAAGCTTTCTTT
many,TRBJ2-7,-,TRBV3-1,CASSRLMTYEQYF,TGTGCCAGCAGCCGTCTCATGACCTACGAGCAGTACTTC
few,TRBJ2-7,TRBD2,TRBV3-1,CASSQTPGLGMDEQYF,TGTGCCAGCAGCCAAACTCCGGGACTAGGGATGGACGAGCAGTACTTC
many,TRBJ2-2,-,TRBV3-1,CASSHHSGELFF,TGTGCCAGCAGCCACCATTCCGGGGAGCTGTTTTTT
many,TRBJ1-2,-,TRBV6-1,CASSEGGLKGYTF,TGTGCCAGCAGTGAAGGTGGCCTCAAAGGCTACACCTTC
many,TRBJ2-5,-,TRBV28,CASSFTPAARQETQYF,TGTGCCAGCAGTTTTACCCCAGCAGCGCGTCAAGAGACCCAGTACTTC
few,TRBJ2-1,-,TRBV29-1,CSVEDRSNEQFF,TGCAGCGTTGAAGATAGGAGTAATGAGCAGTTCTTC
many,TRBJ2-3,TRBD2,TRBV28,CASRNSGSWVTDTQYF,TGTGCCAGCAGGAATAGCGGGAGTTGGGTCACAGATACGCAGTATTTT
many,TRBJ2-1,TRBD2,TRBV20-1,CSARDPLAGSYNEQFF,TGCAGTGCTAGAGATCCGCTAGCGGGGTCCTACAATGAGCAGTTCTTC
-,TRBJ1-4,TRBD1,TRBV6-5,CASSWQGGEKLFF,TGTGCCAGCAGTTGGCAGGGGGGTGAAAAACTGTTTTTT
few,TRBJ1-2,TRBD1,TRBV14,CASSWDRVTYTF,TGTGCCAGCAGCTGGGACAGGGTGACCTACACCTTC
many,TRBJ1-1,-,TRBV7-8,CASSLYEGLNTEAFF,TGTGCCAGCAGCTTATATGAGGGATTGAACACTGAAGCTTTCTTT
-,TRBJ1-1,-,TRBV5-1,CASRVSGVTEAFF,TGCGCCAGCAGGGTCTCAGGGGTCACTGAAGCTTTCTTT